The clone carrying this TCR beta chain was seen only a few times. The antigen remains unidentified. This entry belongs to a study of post-analysis software for immune sequencing data. Every TCR beta cDNA library bore unique molecular identifiers. TCRdb reprocessed the PCR reads via MiXCR and lists one record per CDR3 protein. The repertoire has some 690,000 distinct CDR3 sequences, approximately 59% of them found once; the top ten carry around 11%. Study-level findings and limits: Relative to controls, patients had about 5 TRBV segments at higher frequency, with TRBV5-6, TRBV5-1 and TRBV20-1 among these.

The V gene's germline CDR1 is SQVTM and CDR2 ANQGSEA. This CDR3 comprises 14 residues. V lost 6 bases to trimming and J lost 6 bases, with 21 bases between them. This receptor was taken from a girl aged 2-10 years with multiple sclerosis. The specimen was blood. The chain links TRBV29-1 to TRBJ2-7; D remains unclear. The CDR3, as DNA: TGCAGCGTGGGTCCGGGCAGGACCTCTTCCGAGCAGTACTTC. It translates to CSVGPGRTSSEQYF.